A selection of T cell receptor beta chains follows, all from one sample in a study of blood T cell repertoires in COVID-19. The method was immunoSEQ multiplex PCR; TCRdb's version includes in-frame clones alone and lacks a portion of them. The table includes about 120,000 clones, 90% detected once. Source material: peripheral blood. The receptors come from a woman aged 60 to 75 with COVID-19, enrolled during active disease. The CDR3 runs from the conserved cysteine through the conserved F or W. A D gene is named only where the DNA matches it firmly. Clone size, where shown, is once, few, many, or a class for clones that have expanded.

.	.	TRBV7-3	TRBJ1-6	CASSSLRQDSSYNSPLHF	TGTGCCAGCAGCTCTTTGAGACAGGACAGCTCCTATAATTCACCCCTCCACTTT
.	.	TRBV19	TRBJ2-3	CASSIRDFGTDTQYF	TGTGCCAGTAGTATAAGGGACTTTGGCACAGATACGCAGTATTTT
TRBD1	.	TRBV2	TRBJ2-7	CASIADRGHEQYF	TGTGCCAGCATTGCGGACAGGGGCCACGAGCAGTACTTC
TRBD1	.	TRBV19	TRBJ1-2	CASSSGTESNYGYTF	TGTGCCAGTAGTTCCGGGACAGAGTCTAACTATGGCTACACCTTC
TRBD2	.	TRBV19	TRBJ2-2	CASSTPGLENTGELFF	TGTGCCAGTAGTACCCCCGGACTAGAGAACACCGGGGAGCTGTTTTTT
.	.	TRBV7-9	TRBJ2-2	CASSSRLPGELFF	TGTGCCAGCAGCTCGCGGCTCCCCGGGGAGCTGTTTTTT
.	large	TRBV7-2	TRBJ1-1	CASSFYGGTEAFF	TGTGCCAGCAGCTTCTATGGAGGCACTGAAGCTTTCTTT
.	.	TRBV2	TRBJ2-5	CASRTGYQETQYF	TGTGCCAGCAGGACAGGTTACCAAGAGACCCAGTACTTC
.	.	TRBV6-2/TRBV6-3	TRBJ1-4	CASSRGTEKLFF	TGTGCCAGCAGTCGGGGGACTGAAAAACTGTTTTTT
.	.	TRBV19	TRBJ1-2	CASSMAGIHGYTF	TGTGCCAGTAGTATGGCAGGGATCCATGGCTACACCTTC
.	.	TRBV19	TRBJ1-6	CASSMGGVLDSPLHF	TGTGCCAGTAGTATGGGGGGGGTATTGGATTCACCCCTCCACTTT
TRBD2	.	TRBV7-3	TRBJ2-3	CASSQNGGTSTDTQYF	TGTGCCAGCAGCCAAAACGGGGGGACCAGCACAGATACGCAGTATTTT
.	.	TRBV6-5	TRBJ2-3	CASSLEGTSTDTQYF	TGTGCCAGCAGTCTCGAGGGGACAAGCACAGATACGCAGTATTTT
.	once	TRBV4-3	TRBJ2-2	CASSLRGSNTGELFF	TGCGCCAGCAGCCTCAGGGGCAGTAACACCGGGGAGCTGTTTTTT
.	few	TRBV2	TRBJ1-1	CAIYPRNTEAFF	TGTGCCATATACCCCAGGAACACTGAAGCTTTCTTT
.	.	TRBV5-4	TRBJ1-2	CASSLGAGYMDGYTF	TGTGCCAGCAGCTTGGGGGCAGGGTATATGGATGGCTACACCTTC
.	.	TRBV9	TRBJ2-3	CASRGGSSADTQYF	TGTGCCAGCAGGGGGGGAAGTAGCGCAGATACGCAGTATTTT
TRBD2	.	TRBV5-1	TRBJ2-2	CASSLRGANTGELFF	TGCGCCAGCAGCTTACGGGGGGCGAACACCGGGGAGCTGTTTTTT
.	.	TRBV11-3	TRBJ2-5	CASSLGLVGQETQYF	TGTGCCAGCAGCTTAGGTCTGGTCGGGCAAGAGACCCAGTACTTC
.	.	TRBV19	TRBJ1-5	CASSPGGGGSNQPQHF	TGTGCCAGTAGTCCGGGAGGGGGGGGGAGCAATCAGCCCCAGCATTTT
TRBD2	.	TRBV11-2	TRBJ2-1	CASRGLAEIYNEQFF	TGTGCCAGCCGCGGACTAGCGGAAATCTACAATGAGCAGTTCTTC
.	.	TRBV9	TRBJ1-2	CASSVERGGLHGYTF	TGTGCCAGCAGCGTAGAGCGGGGGGGGCTTCATGGCTACACCTTC
.	.	TRBV5-1	TRBJ2-7	CASSLYAQGTSSYEQYF	TGCGCCAGCAGCTTGTACGCCCAGGGGACCTCCTCCTACGAGCAGTACTTC